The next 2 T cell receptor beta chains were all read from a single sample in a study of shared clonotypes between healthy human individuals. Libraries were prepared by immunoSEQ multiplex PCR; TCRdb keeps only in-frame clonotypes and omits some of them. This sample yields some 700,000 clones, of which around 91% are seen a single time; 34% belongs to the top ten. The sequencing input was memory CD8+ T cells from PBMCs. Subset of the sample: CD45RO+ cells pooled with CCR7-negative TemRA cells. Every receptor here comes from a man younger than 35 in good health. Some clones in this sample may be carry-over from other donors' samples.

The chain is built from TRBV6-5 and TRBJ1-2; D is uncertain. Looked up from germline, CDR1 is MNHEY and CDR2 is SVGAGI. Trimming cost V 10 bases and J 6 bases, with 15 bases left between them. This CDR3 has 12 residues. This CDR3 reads CATQTLVDGYTF. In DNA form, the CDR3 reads TGTGCCACCCAGACCTTGGTAGATGGCTACACCTTC.

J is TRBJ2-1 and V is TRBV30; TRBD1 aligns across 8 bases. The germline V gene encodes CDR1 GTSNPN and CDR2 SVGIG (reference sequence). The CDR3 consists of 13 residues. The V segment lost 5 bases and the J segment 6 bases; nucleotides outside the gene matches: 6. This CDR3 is CAWYTGGLNEQFF. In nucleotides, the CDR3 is TGTGCCTGGTATACAGGGGGTCTCAATGAGCAGTTCTTC.